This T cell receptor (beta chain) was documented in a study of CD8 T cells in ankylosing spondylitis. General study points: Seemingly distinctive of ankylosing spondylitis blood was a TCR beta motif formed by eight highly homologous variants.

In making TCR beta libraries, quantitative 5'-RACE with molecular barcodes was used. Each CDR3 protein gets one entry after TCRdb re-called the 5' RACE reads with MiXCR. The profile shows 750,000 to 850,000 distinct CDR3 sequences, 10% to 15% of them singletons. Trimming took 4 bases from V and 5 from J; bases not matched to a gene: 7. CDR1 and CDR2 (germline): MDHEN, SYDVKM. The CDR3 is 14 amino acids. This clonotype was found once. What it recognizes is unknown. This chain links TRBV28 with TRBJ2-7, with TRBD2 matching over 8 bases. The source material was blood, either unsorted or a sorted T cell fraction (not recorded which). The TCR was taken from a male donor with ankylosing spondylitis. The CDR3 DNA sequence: TGTGCCAGCAGTTCGCCGGGACTAGGAGACGAGCAGTACTTC. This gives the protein CASSSPGLGDEQYF.